This T cell receptor beta chain derives from a study of blood T cell repertoires in COVID-19. The V end was cut by 0 bases, the J end by 9 bases, with 15 bases between. Germline CDR1 LGHDT, CDR2 YNNKEL (reference sequence). The CDR3 covers 15 residues. Followed longitudinally, the Seattle patients had been enrolled during active infection. This clone was seen only once. The method was immunoSEQ multiplex PCR; TCRdb's version includes in-frame clones alone and lacks a portion of them. Among about 430,000 clones listed, roughly 90% were seen once. Specimen: peripheral blood. This chain links TRBV3-1 (or the pseudogene TRBV3-2) with TRBJ1-5; no clear D. This receptor was obtained from a man between 18 and 35 years old with COVID-19, enrolled during active disease. CDR3 in amino acids: CASSQDPSRSLPQHF. For the CDR3, the DNA is TGTGCCAGCAGCCAAGATCCCTCCCGGTCTCTGCCCCAGCATTTT.